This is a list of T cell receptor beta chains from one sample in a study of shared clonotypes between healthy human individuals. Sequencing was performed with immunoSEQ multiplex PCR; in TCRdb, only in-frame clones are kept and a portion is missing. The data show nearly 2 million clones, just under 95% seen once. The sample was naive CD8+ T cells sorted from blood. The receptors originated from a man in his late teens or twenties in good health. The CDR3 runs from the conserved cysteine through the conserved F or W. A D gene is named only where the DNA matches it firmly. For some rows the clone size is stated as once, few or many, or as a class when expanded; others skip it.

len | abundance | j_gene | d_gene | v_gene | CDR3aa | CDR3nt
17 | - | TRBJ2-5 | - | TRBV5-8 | CASSPGVDGTVSETQYF | TGTGCCAGCAGCCCCGGGGTCGATGGGACCGTATCAGAGACCCAGTACTTC
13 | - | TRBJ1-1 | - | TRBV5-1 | CASSPGGQLEAFF | TGCGCCAGCAGCCCGGGGGGGCAGCTTGAAGCTTTCTTT
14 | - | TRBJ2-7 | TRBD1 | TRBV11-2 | CASSLDGTGEAQYF | TGTGCCAGCAGCTTAGACGGGACAGGGGAGGCGCAGTACTTC
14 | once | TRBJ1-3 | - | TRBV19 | CASTTGYSGNTIYF | TGTGCCAGTACTACGGGATACTCTGGAAACACCATATATTTT
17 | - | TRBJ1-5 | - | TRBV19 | CASSIDLEGPSNQPQHF | TGTGCCAGTAGTATAGATCTAGAGGGGCCGAGCAATCAGCCCCAGCATTTT
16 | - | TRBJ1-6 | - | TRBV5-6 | CASSLIVLPDNSPLHF | TGTGCCAGCAGCTTGATCGTCCTTCCTGATAATTCACCCCTCCACTTT
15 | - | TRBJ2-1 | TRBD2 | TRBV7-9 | CASSLTSGEYNEQFF | TGTGCCAGCAGCTTGACTAGCGGGGAGTACAATGAGCAGTTCTTC
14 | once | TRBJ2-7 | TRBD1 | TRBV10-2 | CASSEVSGGYEQYF | TGCGCCAGCAGTGAGGTCTCAGGGGGCTACGAGCAGTACTTC
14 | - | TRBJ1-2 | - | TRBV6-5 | CASSEWDVDYGYTF | TGTGCCAGCAGTGAATGGGACGTGGACTATGGCTACACCTTC
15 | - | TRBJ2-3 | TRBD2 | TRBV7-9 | CASSLGLAGPDTQYF | TGTGCCAGCAGCTTAGGGCTAGCGGGACCAGATACGCAGTATTTT